Below, 5 T cell receptor beta chains from the same sample are listed, as sequenced in a study of blood T cells in healthy people across ages. Then a second PCR, running about 6 to 11 cycles, was carried out with a sample-barcoded 5' primer and a J-beta primer mix. TCRdb re-called the 5' RACE reads with MiXCR, one entry per CDR3 protein. This sample yields roughly 800,000 distinct CDR3 sequences, of which 20% to 25% are seen a single time; 9% to 9.5% belongs to the top ten. The sample also formed part of further work on T cells of mothers and their children.

Sequenced: blood. Receptors were obtained from a boy between 10 and 17 years old in good health.

J is TRBJ2-7 and V is TRBV11-2; no definite D call. Germline values: CDR1 SGHAT, CDR2 FQNNGV. V was trimmed by 5 bases and J by 2 bases, leaving 10 bases between them. The CDR3 runs 13 residues. The CDR3: CASSPDTTYEQYF. The CDR3, as DNA: TGTGCCAGCAGCCCCGACACAACCTACGAGCAGTACTTC.

Ten or more counts support this clonotype. This chain connects TRBV6-2 or TRBV6-3 to TRBJ2-7; D gene ambiguous. The V gene lost 0 bases and the J gene lost 0 bases, with 3 bases spanning the gap. This CDR3 has 13 residues. Germline-derived CDR1 and CDR2 are MNHEY and SVGEGT. This CDR3 reads CASSYSSSYEQYF. The CDR3 coding sequence is TGTGCCAGCAGTTACTCCTCCTCCTACGAGCAGTACTTC.

In its sample, this clonotype was seen a few times. V usage is TRBV7-2 and J usage is TRBJ2-3; a weak D match, TRBD2 (6 bases). V lost 1 base to trimming and J lost 3 bases, with 11 bases between them. Germline CDR1 SGHTA, CDR2 FQGNSA. The CDR3 consists of 15 residues. This CDR3 is CASSLDSSETDTQYF. CDR3 nucleotides: TGTGCCAGCAGCTTAGATTCTAGCGAAACAGATACGCAGTATTTT.

The V gene is TRBV29-1, the J gene TRBJ1-1; D call uncertain. CDR1 SQVTM and CDR2 ANQGSEA come from the germline V gene. The length of the CDR3 is 11 residues. The V end lost 5 bases, the J end lost 0 bases, and 4 bases lay between the germline ends. The CDR3 sequence is CSVQMNTEAFF. The CDR3 DNA reads TGCAGCGTTCAGATGAACACTGAAGCTTTCTTT.

The chain carries TRBV7-9 and TRBJ2-5; TRBD2 is a possible D gene (5 bases). V lost 1 base and J 13 bases, leaving 16 bases between the germline ends. Germline lookup yields CDR1 SEHNR and CDR2 FQNEAQ (reference sequence). The CDR3 has 13 residues. The CDR3 sequence: CASSLGSGDYLYF. Written as DNA, the CDR3 is TGTGCCAGCAGCTTAGGATCAGGCGACTACCTGTACTTC.